The 9 T cell receptor beta chains presented below share a single source sample, sequenced in a study of cytomegalovirus exposure and HLA in healthy donors. It was with 60 Vbeta and 13 Jbeta primers that the PCR ran. TCRdb's copy holds only in-frame clones and misses some; the assay was immunoSEQ multiplex PCR. This sample contains some 180,000 clones. The sequenced material came from PBMCs. These receptor sequences come from a man aged 30-40 years in good health and CMV-seronegative.

The chain carries TRBV11-2 and TRBJ2-7, with D perhaps matching TRBD1 (6 bases). V lost 5 bases and J 2 bases, leaving 13 bases between the germline ends. Germline-derived CDR1 and CDR2 are SGHAT and FQNNGV. The CDR3 loop spans 14 amino acids. CDR3 bases: TGTGCCAGCAGCGCCCGACAGGCCACCTACGAGCAGTACTTC. It translates to CASSARQATYEQYF.

The gene calls are TRBV10-2 and TRBJ2-7, with a possible D match to TRBD2 (5 bases). V was trimmed by 7 bases and J by 3 bases, leaving 13 bases between them. CDR3 length equals 13 residues. Looked up from germline, CDR1 is WSHSY and CDR2 is SAAADI. CDR3 DNA: TGCGCCAGCATCGGCGGGTCGGGCTACGAGCAGTACTTC. Translating gives CASIGGSGYEQYF.

The chain couples TRBV7-2 to TRBJ2-7; 8 positions agree with TRBD2. The CDR3 totals 14 residues. The V gene's germline CDR1 is SGHTA and CDR2 FQGNSA. J gave up 10 bases and V 3 bases, and 11 bases lay outside the gene matches. The CDR3 region has the DNA TGTGCCAGCAGCTTTCCGGCTAGCGGGCCCACCCAGTACTTC. Translating gives CASSFPASGPTQYF.

The chain combines TRBV7-6 with TRBJ2-5; 7 nucleotides match TRBD1. The CDR3 extends over 15 amino acids. V trimming: 0 bases; J trimming: 2 bases; junction bases outside the gene matches: 3. From germline, CDR1 is SGHVS and CDR2 FNYEAQ. The CDR3 sequence is CASSLAGQRQETQYF. The CDR3 DNA follows: TGTGCCAGCAGCTTAGCGGGACAGCGGCAAGAGACCCAGTACTTC.

The chain is built from TRBV13 and TRBJ2-2; 16 bases line up with TRBD2. V shed 5 bases, J shed 4 bases, and the junction held 7 bases outside the gene matches. CDR3 length: 18 amino acids. The germline CDR1 and CDR2 sequences are PRHDT and FYEKMQ (reference sequence). In DNA, the CDR3 is TGTGCCAGCAGCCACGGGACTAGCGGGAGGGCCGTCACCGGGGAGCTGTTTTTT. It yields the protein CASSHGTSGRAVTGELFF.

J is TRBJ1-2 and V is TRBV28; D is unresolved. This CDR3 is built from 16 residues. Germline assignment: CDR1 MDHEN and CDR2 SYDVKM. Trimming removed 5 bases from V and 5 bases from J, with 21 bases in between. The CDR3 loop reads CASSQRAGHQEYGYTF. The CDR3 region has the DNA TGTGCCAGCAGTCAAAGAGCAGGCCACCAGGAATATGGCTACACCTTC.

The chain links TRBV30 to TRBJ1-6; D may be TRBD1 (5 bases). The germline gives CDR1 GTSNPN, CDR2 SVGIG (reference sequence). Trimming pared 0 bases from V and 0 bases from J, leaving 9 bases between. The CDR3 length is 16 residues. The CDR3 sequence is CAWSVIRVSYNSPLHF. CDR3 sequence (DNA): TGTGCCTGGAGTGTTATCAGGGTCTCCTATAATTCACCCCTCCACTTT.

V and J are TRBV9 and TRBJ2-1, with 11 bases matching TRBD1. CDR1 and CDR2 (germline): SGDLS, YYNGEE. This CDR3 contains 16 residues. Trimming at V came to 4 bases and at J to 9 bases, leaving 12 bases not matched to a gene. CDR3 loop: CASSQPGQGATGEQFF. CDR3 in DNA: TGTGCCAGCAGCCAACCCGGACAGGGGGCAACTGGTGAGCAGTTCTTC.

The gene calls are TRBV6-5 and TRBJ2-5; tentatively, D is TRBD1 (6 bases). Germline V lookup: CDR1 MNHEY, CDR2 SVGAGI. Between the trimmed V and J ends, which lost 6 bases and 1 base, there was a span of 9 bases. The CDR3 has 13 amino acids. The CDR3 coding sequence is TGTGCCAGCAGACGACAGGTCCAAGAGACCCAGTACTTC. It specifies CASRRQVQETQYF.